A single TCR beta chain is shown here with its context. Here immunoSEQ multiplex PCR was the method, and the copy in TCRdb shows in-frame clones only, minus some. The profile covers 200,000 to 250,000 clones, with about 84% appearing a single time and roughly 7% taken by the ten largest. Followed longitudinally, the Seattle patients had been enrolled during active infection. V lost 6 bases and J 8 bases, leaving 22 bases between the germline ends. Germline V gene sequence: CDR1 MNHEY, CDR2 SMNVEV (reference sequence). CDR3 size: 16 residues. The data are from a study of blood T cell repertoires in COVID-19. Background on the study: The cDNA or gDNA used as material had been derived from T cells, B-cell-depleted T cells, or PBMCs.

This receptor was taken from a woman over 75 with COVID-19, enrolled during active disease. The V and J genes are TRBV27 and TRBJ1-4; D is possibly TRBD1 (5 bases). The sample was peripheral blood. CDR3 in amino acids: CASSAIYLRGGEKLFF. The CDR3 nucleotides are TGTGCCAGCAGCGCAATCTACCTAAGGGGAGGCGAAAAACTGTTTTTT.